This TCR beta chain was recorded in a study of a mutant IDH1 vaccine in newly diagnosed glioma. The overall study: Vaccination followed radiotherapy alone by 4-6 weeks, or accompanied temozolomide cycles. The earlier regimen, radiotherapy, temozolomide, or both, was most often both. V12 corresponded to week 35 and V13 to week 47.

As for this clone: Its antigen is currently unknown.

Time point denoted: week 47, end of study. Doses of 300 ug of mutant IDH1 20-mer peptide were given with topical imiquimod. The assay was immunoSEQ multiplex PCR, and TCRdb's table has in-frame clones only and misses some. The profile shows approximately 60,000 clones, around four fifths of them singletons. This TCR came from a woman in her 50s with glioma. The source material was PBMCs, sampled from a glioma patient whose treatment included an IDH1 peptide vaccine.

The CDR3 sequence is CASSVGDWTNQPQHF. In DNA, the CDR3 is TGTGCCAGCAGCGTAGGGGACTGGACCAATCAGCCCCAGCATTTT. The V and J genes are TRBV9 and TRBJ1-5; TRBD1 might be the D (5 bases). The V and J ends lost 0 bases and 3 bases respectively, with 10 bases between them. The CDR3 consists of 15 residues. Germline V gene sequence: CDR1 SGDLS, CDR2 YYNGEE.